This T cell receptor beta chain emerged from a study of T cells after yellow fever vaccination. V was pared by 4 bases and J by 5 bases, with 3 bases of the junction left unmatched. CDR3 size: 13 residues. Germline lookup yields CDR1 MDHEN and CDR2 SYDVKM. This clonotype was counted between two and nine times. Each CDR3 protein gets one entry after TCRdb re-called the 5' RACE reads with MiXCR. Here the sample spans around 340,000 distinct CDR3 sequences, 8.7% being singletons. The TCR originated in a man younger than 35 who received the YFV17D yellow fever vaccine. The source material was PBMCs, sampled on the day of the first yellow fever vaccination. V is TRBV28 and J is TRBJ2-5; 8 nucleotides line up with TRBD2. The CDR3 DNA reads TGTGCCAGCAGTTCGGGGGGGGCGGAGACCCAGTACTTC. Encoded protein: CASSSGGAETQYF.